These 7 T cell receptor beta chains were sequenced from one sample in a study of cytomegalovirus exposure and HLA in healthy donors. PCR involved 60 Vbeta and 13 Jbeta primers. This table comes from immunoSEQ multiplex PCR, and its TCRdb copy is limited to in-frame clones, with some not included. Seen here are around 150,000 clones, 77% observed once, and the top ten hold roughly 2%. Material: PBMCs. The receptors stem from a man aged 25 to 40 in good health and CMV-seronegative.

Only a few counts were recorded for this clone. The chain couples TRBV5-1 to TRBJ2-3; no definite D call. Germline CDR1 and CDR2: SGHRS and YFSETQ. Trimming cost V 3 bases and J 0 bases, with 11 bases left between them. The CDR3 is 15 residues long. This CDR3 reads CASSSTRISTDTQYF. DNA for the CDR3: TGCGCCAGCAGCTCGACTCGGATTAGCACAGATACGCAGTATTTT.

This chain joins TRBV11-2 and TRBJ2-3; TRBD1 aligns across 9 bases. V trimming: 4 bases; J trimming: 0 bases; junction bases outside the gene matches: 8. This CDR3 comprises 17 residues. From germline, CDR1 is SGHAT and CDR2 FQNNGV. For the CDR3, the DNA is TGTGCCAGCAGCTCCAGGTCACAGGGGGCCAGCACAGATACGCAGTATTTT. Residues: CASSSRSQGASTDTQYF. Full variable domain (outside the CDR3, taken from reference TRBV11-2 and TRBJ2-3): EAGVAQSPRYKIIEKRQSVAFWCNPISGHATLYWYQQILGQGPKLLIQFQNNGVVDDSQLPKDRFSAERLKGVDSTLKIQPAKLEDSAVYLCASSSRSQGASTDTQYFGPGTRLTVL.

The V and J genes are TRBV25-1 and TRBJ2-1; 7 nucleotides line up with TRBD1. CDR1 and CDR2 (germline): MGHDK, SYGVNS. V shed 2 bases, J shed 12 bases, and the junction held 10 bases outside the gene matches. This CDR3 is built from 14 residues. DNA for the CDR3: TGTGCCAGCAGTGAAGATCGACAGGGAAGCCGGCAGTTCTTC. Amino acid sequence: CASSEDRQGSRQFF. The variable domain in full, with the rest retrieved from reference TRBV25-1 and TRBJ2-1, is EADIYQTPRYLVIGTGKKITLECSQTMGHDKMYWYQQDPGMELHLIHYSYGVNSTEKGDLSSESTVSRIRTEHFPLTLESARPSHTSQYLCASSEDRQGSRQFFGPGTRLTVL.

This clone was detected only once. This sequence joins TRBV18 and TRBJ1-1; 7 bases fit TRBD1. The CDR3 covers 17 residues. V trimming: 2 bases; J trimming: 1 base; junction bases outside the gene matches: 10. CDR1 is KGHSH and CDR2 is LQKENI in the germline V gene. The CDR3 bases are TGTGCCAGCTCACCATCGCCAGGGGGGATTGGGAACACTGAAGCTTTCTTT. Its translation is CASSPSPGGIGNTEAFF.

The chain uses TRBV6-1 and TRBJ2-6; D not resolved. The V and J ends lost 0 bases and 2 bases respectively, with 11 bases between them. Germline CDR1 and CDR2: MNHNS and SASEGT. This CDR3 has 17 amino acids. The CDR3 sequence: CASSEAEFRAGANVLTF. The CDR3 DNA reads as TGTGCCAGCAGTGAAGCGGAATTCCGGGCTGGGGCCAACGTCCTGACTTTC.

The genes are TRBV7-8 and TRBJ1-3; D may be TRBD1 (5 bases). Looked up from germline, CDR1 is SGHVS and CDR2 is FQNEAQ. The ends were cut back, 3 bases at V and 0 bases at J, with 9 bases in the middle. The CDR3 contains 15 residues. This CDR3 reads CASSFQGLSGNTIYF. The CDR3 DNA reads as TGTGCCAGCAGCTTCCAGGGACTCTCTGGAAACACCATATATTTT.

The gene calls are TRBV7-3 and TRBJ2-7, with D perhaps matching TRBD2 (6 bases). V lost 1 base, J lost 5 bases, and 15 bases lay in between. The CDR3 has 15 amino acids. Germline V CDR1 and CDR2: SGHTA, FQGTGA. CDR3 DNA sequence: TGTGCCAGCAGCTTAAACGGGGGTAGGGGAAACGAGCAGTACTTC. Protein: CASSLNGGRGNEQYF.